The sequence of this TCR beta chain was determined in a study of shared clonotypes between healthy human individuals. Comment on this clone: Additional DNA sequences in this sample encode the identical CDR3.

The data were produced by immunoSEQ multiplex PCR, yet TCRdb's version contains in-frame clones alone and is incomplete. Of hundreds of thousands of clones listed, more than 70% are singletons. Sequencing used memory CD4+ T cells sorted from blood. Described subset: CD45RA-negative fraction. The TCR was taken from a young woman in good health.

This CDR3 reads CASSVGGLNTEAFF. DNA of the CDR3: TGTGCCAGCAGTGTGGGAGGGTTGAACACTGAAGCTTTCTTT. This chain connects TRBV2 to TRBJ1-1; D gene uncertain. CDR1 is SNHLY and CDR2 is FYNNEI in the germline V gene. V was clipped by 4 bases and J by 0 bases, with 9 bases between them. The CDR3 covers 14 residues.